This T cell receptor beta chain was profiled in a study of graft-versus-host responses after intestinal transplantation. Study-wide results and caveats: The highest levels of circulating GvH clones went along with early declines in HvG clones after transplant. The marrow of recipients harbored GvH clones, and ileum or blood showed some of them first.

On this clone itself: What it binds is unknown.

Profiled with immunoSEQ multiplex PCR; TCRdb holds only in-frame clones, not every one. The repertoire has more than 70,000 clones, 75% to 90% of them found once; the top ten carry approximately 0.11%. Unmatched junction bases numbered 14, after V lost 5 bases and J lost 4 bases. The CDR3 runs 18 residues. CDR1 and CDR2 from the germline V gene are PRHDT and FYEKMQ (reference sequence). The receptor's source is a human donor who received an intestinal transplant. The V gene is TRBV13, the J gene TRBJ1-2; TRBD1 agrees at 12 bases. Source: unstimulated CD4+ T cells sorted from spleen or lymph node cells, taken before intestinal transplant. DNA of the CDR3: TGTGCCAGCAGCCGGATCACGGGACAGGGGGCCCCTGGCTATGGCTACACCTTC. Protein product: CASSRITGQGAPGYGYTF.